The 13 T cell receptor beta chains below all came from one sample that was sequenced in a study of blood T cell repertoires in COVID-19 (dated by TCRdb to the early 2020s). Libraries were built with the immunoSEQ multiplex PCR assay. Entries here come from immuneACCESS through TCRdb and include only in-frame sequences with V and J called. Some clones fail to appear in such tables; in the studies checked, an unresolved V gene covers under half of the shortfall, and the cause of the remainder is unknown. Counted in this sample were tens of thousands of clones; 75% to 90% of them appeared once. The ten largest account for 27% of the sample. Sequenced material: peripheral blood. The receptors originated from a human donor in a cohort sampled during active COVID-19.

In this sample, this clone turned up once. J is TRBJ1-1 and V is TRBV5-6; TRBD1 matches 8 bases. With V trimmed by 4 bases and J by 5 bases, 10 bases remained unmatched. CDR1 and CDR2 (germline): SGHDT, YYEEEE. The CDR3 consists of 15 residues. The CDR3, as DNA: TGTGCCAGCAGCCTCCTGACAGGGGCGGGTACTGAAGCTTTCTTT. Encoded protein: CASSLLTGAGTEAFF.

The sample holds a few counts of this clone. This chain connects TRBV27 to TRBJ1-5; 8 bases match TRBD1. The ends lost 4 bases at V and 0 bases at J; junction bases unmatched: 5. There are 16 residues in the CDR3. The germline CDR1 and CDR2 sequences are MNHEY and SMNVEV (reference sequence). The CDR3 loop reads CASSSGRGPSNQPQHF. Written as DNA, the CDR3 is TGTGCCAGCAGTTCCGGCAGGGGGCCTAGCAATCAGCCCCAGCATTTT.

This chain uses TRBV3-1 (or the pseudogene TRBV3-2) with TRBJ2-2, with 8 bases aligning to TRBD1. This CDR3 has 16 residues. Looked up from germline, CDR1 is LGHDT and CDR2 is YNNKEL (reference sequence). Trimming cost V 1 base and J 5 bases; bases outside gene matches: 6. CDR3 loop: CASSQGAGGATGELFF. The CDR3 DNA follows: TGTGCCAGCAGCCAAGGCGCAGGGGGCGCAACCGGGGAGCTGTTTTTT.

J is TRBJ1-5 and V is TRBV6-5, with TRBD1 matching over 7 bases. Germline-derived CDR1 and CDR2 are MNHEY and SVGAGI. With 6 bases clipped from V and 9 bases from J, the junction kept 14 bases outside the gene matches. This CDR3 spans 15 amino acids. In nucleotides, the CDR3 is TGTGCCAGCAGGCGCTCCGGGACAGATTATTGGCCCCAGCATTTT. As protein: CASRRSGTDYWPQHF.

The chain recombines TRBV4-1 with TRBJ2-1, with D possibly matching TRBD1 (5 bases). Germline values: CDR1 MGHRA, CDR2 YSYEKL. The CDR3 extends over 12 amino acids. Trimming removed 3 bases at V and 7 bases at J, with 7 bases between. The CDR3 sequence: CASSHRGNEQFF. The CDR3 coding sequence is TGCGCCAGCAGCCATAGGGGAAATGAGCAGTTCTTC.

In regard to this clone: Because the CDR3's place on the DNA is in doubt, the DNA is left out and the CDR3 is given as listed by TCRdb. CDR3 loop: CASSFRDRGQTQYFADRGQTQYF. V and J are TRBV5-1 and TRBJ2-5; TRBD1, as called in the table, went unchecked against the DNA. The CDR3 length equals 23 residues, ends included. Per the germline V gene, CDR1 is SGHRS and CDR2 is YFSETQ.

The chain links TRBV2 to TRBJ1-1, with D perhaps TRBD1 (5 bases). V lost 7 bases to trimming and J lost 0 bases, with 12 bases between them. Looked up from germline, CDR1 is SNHLY and CDR2 is FYNNEI. This CDR3 spans 14 amino acids. The CDR3 loop is CASIRGQMNTEAFF. The CDR3 DNA reads as TGTGCCAGCATCAGAGGACAAATGAACACTGAAGCTTTCTTT.

V and J are TRBV2 and TRBJ1-1; the D is unclear. The CDR3 length is 15 residues. V was trimmed by 0 bases and J by 11 bases, leaving 19 bases between them. The germline CDR1 and CDR2 sequences are SNHLY and FYNNEI. As DNA, the CDR3 is TGTGCCAGCAGTGAAGCGCTTCCCGGCGGCGGCAAGGCTTTCTTT. Amino acid sequence: CASSEALPGGGKAFF.

The chain is built from TRBV6-5 and TRBJ1-6, with D unresolved. Trimming took 0 bases from V and 7 from J, leaving 4 bases between them. The CDR3 is 13 amino acids. Germline V gene data show CDR1 as MNHEY and CDR2 as SVGAGI. In nucleotides, the CDR3 is TGTGCCAGCAGTTACTCTATCAATTCACCCCTCCACTTT. This gives the protein CASSYSINSPLHF.

The CDR3 region is CASSESRDRVNTGELFF. The CDR3 nucleotides read TGCGCCAGCAGTGAGTCGCGGGACAGGGTGAACACCGGGGAGCTGTTTTTT. V gene TRBV10-1 combines with J gene TRBJ2-2, with 9 bases matching TRBD1. Germline-derived CDR1 and CDR2 are WNHNN and SYGVQD (reference sequence). Losses at the gene ends were 0 bases for V and 1 base for J; bases not matched to a gene: 3. The CDR3 contains 17 residues.

The chain uses TRBV5-1 and TRBJ1-1, with TRBD1 identical over 8 bases. V gave up 3 bases and J gave up 4 bases; unmatched junction bases: 5. Germline assignment: CDR1 SGHRS and CDR2 YFSETQ. This CDR3 region has 14 residues. CDR3 loop: CASSSGQGLTEAFF. As DNA, the CDR3 is TGCGCCAGCAGCTCTGGACAGGGACTCACTGAAGCTTTCTTT.

The J gene is TRBJ1-3, the V gene TRBV19; no firm D call. V dropped 0 bases and J dropped 9 bases, with 12 bases sitting between them. CDR1 and CDR2 (germline): LNHDA, SQIVND (reference sequence). The CDR3 is 14 amino acids. The chain's CDR3 is CASSIEAAVGTIYF. The DNA for the CDR3 is TGTGCCAGTAGTATAGAGGCGGCCGTCGGCACCATATATTTT.

The chain carries TRBV4-2 and TRBJ2-1, with 11 bases matching TRBD1. V dropped 0 bases and J dropped 6; count of bases not matched to a gene: 4. The CDR3 is 16 residues long. From germline, CDR1 is LGHNA and CDR2 YNFKEQ. The CDR3 coding sequence is TGTGCCAGCAGCCAAGATCCCGGGACAGGGGGCAATGAGCAGTTCTTC. Translated: CASSQDPGTGGNEQFF.